The entry below gives a single TCR beta chain sequence along with its context. Its antigen is unknown. TCRdb called the reads again in MiXCR, with one record for every CDR3 protein. The table records roughly 800,000 distinct CDR3 sequences, about 28% of them present only once. Germline V gene data show CDR1 as SGHKS and CDR2 as YYEKEE (reference sequence). The germline V and J ends were trimmed by 5 bases and 0 bases, with 17 bases remaining between them. This CDR3 is 16 amino acids long. The data stem from a study of T cell repertoires in cytomegalovirus infection. Study context: Well-studied HLA-B-restricted epitopes and recently identified HLA-C-restricted epitopes of CMV were both used in the study. A matching HLA type, together with CMV infection, was signaled by public TCR beta signatures.

Study results and caveats: Carriers of CMV and the relevant HLA type were discriminated by public TCR beta frequency. HLA-C-restricted CMV-specific TCR beta clonotypes were dominant in the ex vivo response.

The chain has TRBV5-5 and TRBJ1-2; D is perhaps TRBD1 (5 bases). The TCR was taken from a human donor in good health (CMV status not recorded). Some clones in this sample may be carry-over from other donors' samples. Specimen: cultured CD8+ T cells from PBMCs, collected from culture after CMV antigen stimulation. CDR3 residues: CASSEYRGTTNYGYTF. The CDR3 DNA sequence: TGTGCCAGCAGTGAGTACCGGGGGACGACTAACTATGGCTACACCTTC.